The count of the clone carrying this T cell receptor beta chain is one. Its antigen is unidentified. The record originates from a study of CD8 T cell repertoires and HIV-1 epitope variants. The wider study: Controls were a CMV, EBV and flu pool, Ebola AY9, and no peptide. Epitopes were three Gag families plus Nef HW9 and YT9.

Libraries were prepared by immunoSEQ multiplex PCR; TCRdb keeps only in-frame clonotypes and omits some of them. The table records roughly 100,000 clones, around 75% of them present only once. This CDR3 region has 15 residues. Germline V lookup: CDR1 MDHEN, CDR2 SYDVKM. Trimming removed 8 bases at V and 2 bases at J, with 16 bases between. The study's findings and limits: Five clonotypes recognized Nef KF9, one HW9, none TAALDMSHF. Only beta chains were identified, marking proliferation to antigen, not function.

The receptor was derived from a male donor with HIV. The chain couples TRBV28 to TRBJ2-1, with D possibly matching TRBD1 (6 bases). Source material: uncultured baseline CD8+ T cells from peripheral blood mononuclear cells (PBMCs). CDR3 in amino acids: CASYAAGEAYNEQFF. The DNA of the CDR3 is TGTGCCAGCTACGCTGCAGGGGAAGCCTACAATGAGCAGTTCTTC. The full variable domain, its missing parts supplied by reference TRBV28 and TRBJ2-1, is DVKVTQSSRYLVKRTGEKVFLECVQDMDHENMFWYRQDPGLGLRLIYFSYDVKMKEKGDIPEGYSVSREKKERFSLILESASTNQTSMYLCASYAAGEAYNEQFFGPGTRLTVL.